Shown below are 8 T cell receptor beta chains from a single sample sequenced in a study of T cell responses to AZD1222 COVID-19 vaccine. Some clones are missing from TCRdb's copy, which holds only in-frame ones; the method was immunoSEQ multiplex PCR. Among 95,000 to 150,000 clones listed, roughly 90% were seen once. The sample here was peripheral blood, taken 28 days after the second AZD1222 dose. Every receptor here comes from an adult who received the AZD1222 COVID-19 vaccine.

V is TRBV6-5 and J is TRBJ1-6; 7 bases map to TRBD1. Losses at the gene ends were 0 bases for V and 5 bases for J; bases not matched to a gene: 4. The CDR3 extends over 16 amino acids. Germline V lookup: CDR1 MNHEY, CDR2 SVGAGI. DNA of the CDR3: TGTGCCAGCAGTTACTCGGGCAGGGGGGATAATTCACCCCTCCACTTT. It encodes CASSYSGRGDNSPLHF.

This clone appeared a few times. This chain uses TRBV5-4 with TRBJ2-2, with 12 bases that match TRBD2. CDR3 size: 16 residues. The V segment lost 4 bases and the J segment 5 bases; nucleotides outside the gene matches: 6. CDR1 is SGHNT and CDR2 is YYREEE in the germline V gene (reference sequence). The CDR3 is CASSIGLAGTTGELFF. DNA for the CDR3: TGTGCCAGCAGCATAGGACTAGCGGGAACGACCGGGGAGCTGTTTTTT.

This chain connects TRBV5-6 to TRBJ2-7; TRBD1 matches at 9 bases. The CDR3 runs 14 residues. Germline values: CDR1 SGHDT, CDR2 YYEEEE. Germline trimming cut 4 bases from V and 7 bases from J; bases unmatched to any gene: 9. CDR3 sequence reads: CASSPGTGSREQYF. The CDR3 DNA reads TGTGCCAGCAGCCCCGGGACAGGGTCGAGGGAGCAGTACTTC.

This rearrangement joins TRBV6-6 to TRBJ2-1, with 10 bases that match TRBD2. Germline assignment: CDR1 MNHNY and CDR2 SVGAGI (reference sequence). V shed 5 bases, J shed 7 bases, and the junction held 11 bases outside the gene matches. This CDR3 is built from 16 residues. Written as DNA, the CDR3 is TGTGCCAGCAGTCTTAATAGCGGGGGGCCGGGGAATGAGCAGTTCTTC. Amino acids: CASSLNSGGPGNEQFF.

V is TRBV14 and J is TRBJ1-1; D remains ambiguous. The CDR3 consists of 13 residues. Germline V gene lookup returns CDR1 SGHDN and CDR2 FVKESK. V lost 5 bases, J lost 4 bases, and 11 bases lay in between. CDR3 loop: CASSASTGTEAFF. CDR3 in DNA: TGTGCCAGCAGCGCTTCTACGGGCACTGAAGCTTTCTTT. Looking up the rest from reference TRBV14 and TRBJ1-1 gives the full variable domain: EAGVTQFPSHSVIEKGQTVTLRCDPISGHDNLYWYRRVMGKEIKFLLHFVKESKQDESGMPNNRFLAERTGGTYSTLKVQPAELEDSGVYFCASSASTGTEAFFGQGTRLTVV.

This chain links TRBV5-4 with TRBJ1-6, with D unresolved. V lost 4 bases, J lost 7 bases, and 9 bases lay in between. CDR1 is SGHNT and CDR2 is YYREEE in the germline V gene (reference sequence). The CDR3 has 13 residues. CDR3 DNA sequence: TGTGCCAGCAGCGCTAGCACCAATTCACCCCTCCACTTT. This sequence encodes CASSASTNSPLHF.

This clone was detected once. The chain recombines TRBV18 with TRBJ1-3; unclear D gene. Trimming pared 1 base from V and 0 bases from J, leaving 13 bases between. Germline CDR1 and CDR2: KGHSH and LQKENI. The CDR3 sequence is 17 residues long. The CDR3 DNA follows: TGTGCCAGCTCACCACAAGAGGGCTTTGGCTCTGGAAACACCATATATTTT. Encoded protein: CASSPQEGFGSGNTIYF.

This chain uses TRBV6-5 with TRBJ2-7, with 7 bases fitting TRBD1. CDR3 size: 13 residues. Germline V lookup: CDR1 MNHEY, CDR2 SVGAGI. Germline trimming cut 6 bases from V and 2 bases from J; bases unmatched to any gene: 4. The CDR3 DNA follows: TGTGCCAGCAGGATGACAGGGCCCTACGAGCAGTACTTC. It encodes CASRMTGPYEQYF.